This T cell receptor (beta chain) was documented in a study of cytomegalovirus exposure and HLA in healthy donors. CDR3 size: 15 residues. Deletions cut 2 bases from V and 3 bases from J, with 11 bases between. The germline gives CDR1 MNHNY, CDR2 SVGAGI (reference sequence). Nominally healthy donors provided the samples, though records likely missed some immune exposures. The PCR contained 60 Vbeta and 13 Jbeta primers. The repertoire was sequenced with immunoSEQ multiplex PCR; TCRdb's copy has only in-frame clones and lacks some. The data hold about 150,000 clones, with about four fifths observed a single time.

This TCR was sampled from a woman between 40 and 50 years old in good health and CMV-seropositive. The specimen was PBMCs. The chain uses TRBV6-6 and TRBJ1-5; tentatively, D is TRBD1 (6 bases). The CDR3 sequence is CASSYQGKYNQPQHF. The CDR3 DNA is TGTGCCAGCAGTTACCAGGGGAAGTACAATCAGCCCCAGCATTTT.